This entry is about one TCR beta chain. Its antigen is not known. The data are from a study of cytomegalovirus exposure and HLA in healthy donors. Study as a whole: Within the Caucasian-associated ancestry cluster were around 80% of the roughly 400 genotyped donors. Study outcomes and limitations: Earlier analysis looked at TCR beta V segments, and most were productive about 87% or about 30% of the time.

It was with 60 Vbeta and 13 Jbeta primers that the PCR ran. Data came from immunoSEQ multiplex PCR; TCRdb stores just in-frame clones and leaves some out. The table has around 180,000 clones, around 80% seen once. CDR1 and CDR2 from the germline V gene are LGHNA and YSLEER. This CDR3 has 15 residues. V lost 4 bases to trimming and J lost 1 base, with 13 bases between them. V usage is TRBV4-3 and J usage is TRBJ1-1; the D gene is possibly TRBD1 (6 bases). The specimen was PBMCs. This TCR was sampled from a boy between 2 and 10 years old in good health and CMV-seronegative. The CDR3 loop is CASSLAWGQNTEAFF. CDR3 bases: TGCGCCAGCAGCCTCGCATGGGGACAGAACACTGAAGCTTTCTTT.